The rows below give T cell receptor beta chains drawn from one sample of a study of cytomegalovirus exposure and HLA in healthy donors. Libraries were prepared by immunoSEQ multiplex PCR; TCRdb keeps only in-frame clonotypes and omits some of them. The repertoire holds 170,000 or so clones, with 85% as singletons. The sequenced sample consisted of PBMCs. These receptors were collected from a man in his late teens or twenties in good health and CMV-seropositive. Both conserved end residues are part of each CDR3. The order of the fields is clone size, J gene, D gene, V gene, CDR3 DNA, CDR3 protein. The D gene is left open where the match is weak. Rows may omit the clone size; those that give it use once, few, many or a size class.

size: NA; J: TRBJ1-3; D: TRBD1; V: TRBV6-5; DNA: TGTGCCAGCGGACCCTCGGACAGGGCTAACACCATATATTTT; CDR3: CASGPSDRANTIYF
size: NA; J: TRBJ1-2; D: TRBD1; V: TRBV6-5; DNA: TGTGCCAGCAGGTCGGGACAGGGCAACTATGGCTACACCTTC; CDR3: CASRSGQGNYGYTF
size: NA; J: TRBJ1-1; D: NA; V: TRBV5-4; DNA: TGTGCCAGCAGGTCCGGAGGGCCCGGGGGCACTGAAGCTTTCTTT; CDR3: CASRSGGPGGTEAFF
size: NA; J: TRBJ1-1; D: NA; V: TRBV4-2; DNA: TGTGCCAGCAGCCAAGAAGGCAGGGAGGCCACTGAAGCTTTCTTT; CDR3: CASSQEGREATEAFF
size: once; J: TRBJ1-2; D: TRBD1; V: TRBV30; DNA: TGTGCCTGGAGTGTATGGGGACAGGGTCTCAGGAACGATGGCTACACCTTC; CDR3: CAWSVWGQGLRNDGYTF
size: NA; J: TRBJ1-2; D: TRBD1; V: TRBV6-1; DNA: TGTGCCAGCAGCCGACAGGGCGGAATCTATGGCTACACCTTC; CDR3: CASSRQGGIYGYTF
size: NA; J: TRBJ2-3; D: NA; V: TRBV2; DNA: TGTGCCAGCAGGCCCCTCCAACGGGGGGCCATCCGAGATACGCAGTATTTT; CDR3: CASRPLQRGAIRDTQYF
size: NA; J: TRBJ2-1; D: TRBD1; V: TRBV5-4; DNA: TGTGCCAGCAGCGGGGGACAGGGGATCTACAATGAGCAGTTCTTC; CDR3: CASSGGQGIYNEQFF
size: NA; J: TRBJ2-3; D: NA; V: TRBV7-3; DNA: TGTGCCAGCAGCCACGGGCAGGGTTCGGGAGATACGCAGTATTTT; CDR3: CASSHGQGSGDTQYF
size: NA; J: TRBJ2-7; D: TRBD1; V: TRBV4-1; DNA: TGCGCCAGCAGCTTGGGACAGGGGGTCTACGAGCAGTACTTC; CDR3: CASSLGQGVYEQYF
size: NA; J: TRBJ1-2; D: NA; V: TRBV19; DNA: TGTGCCAGTAGTATGACAGGATTCTATGGCTACACCTTC; CDR3: CASSMTGFYGYTF